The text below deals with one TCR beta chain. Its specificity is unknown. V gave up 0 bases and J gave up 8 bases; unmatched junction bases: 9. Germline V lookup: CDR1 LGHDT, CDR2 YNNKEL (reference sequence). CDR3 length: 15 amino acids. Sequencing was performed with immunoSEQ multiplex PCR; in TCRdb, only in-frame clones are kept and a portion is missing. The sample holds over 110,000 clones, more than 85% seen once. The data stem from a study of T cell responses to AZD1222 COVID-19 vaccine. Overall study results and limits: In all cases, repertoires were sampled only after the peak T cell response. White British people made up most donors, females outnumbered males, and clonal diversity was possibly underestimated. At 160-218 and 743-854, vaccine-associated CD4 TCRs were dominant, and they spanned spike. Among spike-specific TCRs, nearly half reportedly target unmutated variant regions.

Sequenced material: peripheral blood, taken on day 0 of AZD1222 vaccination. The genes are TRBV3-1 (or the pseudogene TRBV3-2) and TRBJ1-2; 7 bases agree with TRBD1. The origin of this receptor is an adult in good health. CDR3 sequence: CASSQDSGRGSGYTF. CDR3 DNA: TGTGCCAGCAGCCAAGATTCGGGCAGGGGGTCGGGCTACACCTTC.